This T cell receptor (beta chain) stems from a study of blood T cells in healthy people across ages. PCR was performed a second time for about 7 to 11 cycles using a sample-barcoded 5' primer and a J-beta primer mix. Each cDNA molecule was tagged by a template-switch adaptor that had 12 random nucleotides. Paired-end reads containing CDR3 totaled no fewer than 2.5 million for each sample. TCRdb redid the calling of the 5' RACE reads with MiXCR, one entry per CDR3 protein. The data contain around 1.5 million distinct CDR3 sequences, 42% of them singletons. Study-level findings and limits: Donors of long life had a larger count of naive CD4+ cells and greater diversity than aged donors.

Donation came from healthy Caucasian individuals in Russia who were aged about 6 to 90. CDR3 length: 16 residues. Germline lookup yields CDR1 SGHAT and CDR2 FQDESV (reference sequence). Trimming removed 1 base at V and 2 bases at J, with 13 bases between. This clonotype was recorded a few times. The target antigen is unknown. The material sequenced was blood. The clonotype originates from a woman aged 18 to 35 in good health. This chain uses TRBV11-1 with TRBJ2-3; either TRBD1 or TRBD2 may supply D (5 bases each). CDR3 DNA: TGTGCCAGCAGCTTAGTATACGGGGCCGACACAGATACGCAGTATTTT. Translated, it gives CASSLVYGADTDTQYF.